A selection of T cell receptor beta chains follows, all from one sample in a study of blood T cells in healthy people across ages. TCRdb analysed the 5' RACE reads with MiXCR anew, one entry per CDR3 protein. This table has 1.5 million to 2 million distinct CDR3 sequences, roughly a third appearing once. The sequenced sample was blood. The source is a woman in her twenties or thirties in good health. The CDR3 runs from the conserved cysteine through the conserved F or W. D genes are given only for firm matches. For some rows the clone size is stated as once, few or many, or as a class when expanded; others skip it.

TGTGCCAGCAGTCATGACAAAGCGGGGGCGTCTCGACACACAGATACGCAGTATTTT,CASSHDKAGASRHTDTQYF,TRBJ2-3,TRBV6-1,TRBD2,.
TGTGCCAGCAGCCACTCCGGGACTAGGTCGGAGACCCAGTACTTC,CASSHSGTRSETQYF,TRBJ2-5,TRBV3-1,TRBD2,.
TGTGCCAGCAGCACCCGGGACAGGGATCCCTCCTATGGCTACACCTTC,CASSTRDRDPSYGYTF,TRBJ1-2,TRBV13,TRBD1,.
TGTGCCAGCGAAAAACAGGGGGCTCCCGATAATCAGCCCCAGCATTTT,CASEKQGAPDNQPQHF,TRBJ1-5,TRBV5-6,TRBD1,.
TGTGCCGCCAGCATGGCGGGGGTGAGGGAGACCCAGTACTTC,CAASMAGVRETQYF,TRBJ2-5,TRBV15,TRBD2,.
TGTGCCAGCGGCAACCGACAGATTCAAGAGACCCAGTACTTC,CASGNRQIQETQYF,TRBJ2-5,TRBV7-9,.,.
TGCGCCAGCAGTGAGTCCGACAGTAGCAATCAGCCCCAGCATTTT,CASSESDSSNQPQHF,TRBJ1-5,TRBV10-2,.,.
TGCGCCAGCAGCCCTCTGCCAGGACCATACGAGCAGTACTTC,CASSPLPGPYEQYF,TRBJ2-7,TRBV4-1,.,.
TGTGCCTGCAGCCAAACTAGCAATCAGCCCCAGCATTTT,CACSQTSNQPQHF,TRBJ1-5,TRBV3-1,.,.
TGTGCCAGCAGCTTAACGACCTCAAAGACCCAGTACTTC,CASSLTTSKTQYF,TRBJ2-5,TRBV5-6,.,many
TGCAGCGTTGGTAGCGGGGGGGCTAACGGGGAGCGGTTTTTT,CSVGSGGANGERFF,TRBJ2-2,TRBV29-1,TRBD2,few
TGTGCCAGCACTGCTCTTCGAAGTTCCGACTATGGCTACACCTTC,CASTALRSSDYGYTF,TRBJ1-2,TRBV2,.,.
TGCAGTGCTAGGGAAAGACTAGCGGCCTACGAGCAGTACTTC,CSARERLAAYEQYF,TRBJ2-7,TRBV20-1,TRBD2,.
TGTGCCAGCAGCCCTAGGGGTGAAAAACGGTTTTTT,CASSPRGEKRFF,TRBJ1-4,TRBV14,.,.
TGTGCCAGCAGTCTGACCGGCGGGAGGTGGTCTCATGGGGTCAATGAGCAGTTCTTC,CASSLTGGRWSHGVNEQFF,TRBJ2-1,TRBV6-1,TRBD2,few
TGCGCCAGCAGCCAAACGGGGCTGCGGGGAGATACGCAGTATTTT,CASSQTGLRGDTQYF,TRBJ2-3,TRBV4-1,.,.
TGCGCCAGCAGCCAAGGCTTCGGACAGGGCTATGGCTACACCTTC,CASSQGFGQGYGYTF,TRBJ1-2,TRBV4-1,TRBD1,.
TGTGCCAGCAGCTTCCTCCACTCCTACGAGCAGTACTTC,CASSFLHSYEQYF,TRBJ2-7,TRBV11-2,.,many
TGCGCCAGCAGAGAGGGTCTCTCCTACGAGCAGTACTTC,CASREGLSYEQYF,TRBJ2-7,TRBV5-1,.,few
TGCAGTGCTAGAGAGCGGGGGGGCCAGTACGAGCAGTACTTC,CSARERGGQYEQYF,TRBJ2-7,TRBV20-1,TRBD2,.
TGTGCCAGCAGCCAAGGCTTCGACGAGACCACTGAAGCTTTCTTT,CASSQGFDETTEAFF,TRBJ1-1,TRBV3-1,.,.
TGTGCCAGCAGCCAAGTCTGGGGAGGCGGCACTGAAGCTTTCTTT,CASSQVWGGGTEAFF,TRBJ1-1,TRBV4-2,.,.
TGTGCCAGCAGCTTAGTAGGTCAGGGGAGGAGAACCGGGAGGGGAGAGACCCAGTACTTC,CASSLVGQGRRTGRGETQYF,TRBJ2-5,TRBV11-2,TRBD2,.
TGCAGCGCTGAGCGCGGGCCTGAAGCTTTCTTT,CSAERGPEAFF,TRBJ1-1,TRBV29-1,.,.
TGCAGCGTTGAAAGGAGGGGGTTTGGCTACACCTTC,CSVERRGFGYTF,TRBJ1-2,TRBV29-1,.,.
TGTGCCAGCAGTTCCGGGACTAGCGGGGCACTGCTGGATACGCAGTATTTT,CASSSGTSGALLDTQYF,TRBJ2-3,TRBV6-5,TRBD2,.
TGCAGTGCTAGAGATCTTGGAGCGGGTCTGCCAAATGAGCAGTTCTTC,CSARDLGAGLPNEQFF,TRBJ2-1,TRBV20-1,.,few
TGTGCCAGCAGCGCCCCCGTGGGTGTTGGGCAGTTCTTC,CASSAPVGVGQFF,TRBJ2-1,TRBV9,.,few
TGTGCCAGCAGCTTAGTTTCCCGGGACACTATCTCCCATGAGCAGTTCTTC,CASSLVSRDTISHEQFF,TRBJ2-1,TRBV11-3,.,few
TGCGCCAGCAGTCCCTTCCCGGCGGGGCTCTCTAGCACAGATACGCAGTATTTT,CASSPFPAGLSSTDTQYF,TRBJ2-3,TRBV23-1,.,.
TGTGCCAGCAGCTTAGTGCGGGGTAGGGACGAGCAGTACTTC,CASSLVRGRDEQYF,TRBJ2-7,TRBV7-9,.,few
TGTGCCAGCAGTTTAAATTCGGCAGAGTTCTTC,CASSLNSAEFF,TRBJ2-1,TRBV28,.,.
TGTGCCAGCGGCGCCGGGACAGGGCTTAGTACGGAGACCCAGTACTTC,CASGAGTGLSTETQYF,TRBJ2-5,TRBV9,TRBD1,.
TGCAGTGCTAGAGAGTCAACTTCCCAGGAGAGCTCCTATAATTCACCCCTCCACTTT,CSARESTSQESSYNSPLHF,TRBJ1-6,TRBV20-1,.,.
TGCGCCAGCAGCTCGTCCGGACAGGGAGATACGCAGTATTTT,CASSSSGQGDTQYF,TRBJ2-3,TRBV5-1,TRBD1,many
TGTGCCAGCAGCTTAACAACACAGGTCCACGAGCAGTACTTC,CASSLTTQVHEQYF,TRBJ2-7,TRBV11-2,.,.
TGCGCCAGCAGCTTGGATCTAGCGGGGAGCTCCTACGAGCAGTACTTC,CASSLDLAGSSYEQYF,TRBJ2-7,TRBV5-1,TRBD2,many
TGTGCCAGCAGTTACTCGTCGGGGCCAGGGACAGATACGCAGTATTTT,CASSYSSGPGTDTQYF,TRBJ2-3,TRBV6-6,.,.
TGTGCCAGCATGCCGGGAGGGCGGCATGAGACCCAGTACTTC,CASMPGGRHETQYF,TRBJ2-5,TRBV2,TRBD2,.
TGTGCCAGCTGTAACCCGGGACTAGCGGGAGGGAGCACAGATACGCAGTATTTT,CASCNPGLAGGSTDTQYF,TRBJ2-3,TRBV28,TRBD2,.
TGTGCCTGGAGCGGACAGGGGGACGGCTACACCTTC,CAWSGQGDGYTF,TRBJ1-2,TRBV30,TRBD1,few
TGTGCCAGCAGCTTAGCGAGAGGGGGAGAGACCCGGTACTTC,CASSLARGGETRYF,TRBJ2-5,TRBV7-9,.,.
TGTGCCAGCAGCTGGGCCGGGACAGGGACCTACGAGCAGTACTTC,CASSWAGTGTYEQYF,TRBJ2-7,TRBV7-9,TRBD1,.
TGTGCCGGCAGCCCTACTAGACAGTCCAATGAGCAGTTCTTC,CAGSPTRQSNEQFF,TRBJ2-1,TRBV11-2,.,.
TGTGCCAGCTCACAGCGGACAATGGGGGCTGAAGCTTTCTTT,CASSQRTMGAEAFF,TRBJ1-1,TRBV18,.,.
TGTGCCAGCACCCTGGGGGGTCCCGGTTCCTACGAGCAGTACTTC,CASTLGGPGSYEQYF,TRBJ2-7,TRBV12-3/TRBV12-4,.,few
TGCAGTGCTAGTCCCCCGGGAGGTTCCAATGAGCAGTTCTTC,CSASPPGGSNEQFF,TRBJ2-1,TRBV20-1,TRBD2,many
TGTGCCTGGAGAATGGAAAGGAGCGCTTTCTTT,CAWRMERSAFF,TRBJ1-1,TRBV30,.,.
TGTGCCAGCAGCAACGGCGAGCAGGGATTTGATGAGCAGTTCTTC,CASSNGEQGFDEQFF,TRBJ2-1,TRBV5-8,.,few
TGTGCCAGCAGCTTACAGCGGGGGGGCCATAATGAGCAGTTCTTC,CASSLQRGGHNEQFF,TRBJ2-1,TRBV7-9,TRBD2,few
TGTGCCAGCAGCCGGAACCGAGAGAACTATGGCTACACCTTC,CASSRNRENYGYTF,TRBJ1-2,TRBV7-2,.,few
TGTGCCAGTAGTATATCGGGCAGGGGCTACAATGAGCAGTTCTTC,CASSISGRGYNEQFF,TRBJ2-1,TRBV19,.,.
TGTGCCAGCAGTCCCGGGTTCGGGGATTCACCCCTCCACTTT,CASSPGFGDSPLHF,TRBJ1-6,TRBV25-1,.,.
TGTGCCAGCACTCGGGCCGGGTCTAGCGGAAACAATGAGCAGTTCTTC,CASTRAGSSGNNEQFF,TRBJ2-1,TRBV7-9,TRBD2,.
TGTGCCAGCAGCCCCAACAGCCGCGGGAACACTGAAGCTTTCTTT,CASSPNSRGNTEAFF,TRBJ1-1,TRBV9,.,few
TGTGCCAGCAGCACTAACTTCTATGGCTACACCTTC,CASSTNFYGYTF,TRBJ1-2,TRBV12-3/TRBV12-4,.,.